This note documents a single T cell receptor (beta chain) sequence. The antigen remains undetermined. This entry belongs to a study of shared clonotypes between healthy human individuals. Germline V lookup: CDR1 SNHLY, CDR2 FYNNEI. The CDR3 totals 13 residues. Trimming removed 5 bases from V and 0 bases from J, with 8 bases in between. Assay execution took place at the deep level. Sequencing was performed with immunoSEQ multiplex PCR; in TCRdb, only in-frame clones are kept and a portion is missing. The table lists more than 2 million clones, approximately 94% of them singletons, with more than 0.1% in the top ten. Overall study findings and caveats: Among non-shared clonotypes, generation probabilities were lower than among those shared by all four donors.

The gene calls are TRBV2 and TRBJ2-7; D is unresolved. The sequence was collected from a man aged 18 to 30 in good health. Sequencing was done on a sample of naive CD4+ T cells sorted from blood. The subset is: CD45RA+ positively selected. CDR3 in amino acids: CASSPTPSYEQYF. The CDR3 region has the DNA TGTGCCAGCAGTCCGACTCCCTCCTACGAGCAGTACTTC.